The sequence of this TCR beta chain was determined in a study of blood T cell repertoires in COVID-19. The CDR3 has 12 amino acids. The germline V gene encodes CDR1 MNHEY and CDR2 SMNVEV (reference sequence). V lost 6 bases, J lost 7 bases, and 5 bases stayed unmatched. In the authors' workflow: The authors estimated nucleated cell counts from reference gene primer amplification. Clones were read by immunoSEQ multiplex PCR, and TCRdb kept only the in-frame ones, dropping some. D and trimming come from the DNA, and the V and J calls and clone size come from that table. The sample shows tens of thousands of clones, about 85% of them seen only once. This clone appeared many times.

The sample was peripheral blood. This sequence originates from a human donor in a cohort sampled during active COVID-19. V gene TRBV27 combines with J gene TRBJ1-2; 7 bases line up with TRBD1. The CDR3 DNA is TGTGCCAGCAGCAAGGGGGCGGGTGGCTACACCTTC. This translates into CASSKGAGGYTF.